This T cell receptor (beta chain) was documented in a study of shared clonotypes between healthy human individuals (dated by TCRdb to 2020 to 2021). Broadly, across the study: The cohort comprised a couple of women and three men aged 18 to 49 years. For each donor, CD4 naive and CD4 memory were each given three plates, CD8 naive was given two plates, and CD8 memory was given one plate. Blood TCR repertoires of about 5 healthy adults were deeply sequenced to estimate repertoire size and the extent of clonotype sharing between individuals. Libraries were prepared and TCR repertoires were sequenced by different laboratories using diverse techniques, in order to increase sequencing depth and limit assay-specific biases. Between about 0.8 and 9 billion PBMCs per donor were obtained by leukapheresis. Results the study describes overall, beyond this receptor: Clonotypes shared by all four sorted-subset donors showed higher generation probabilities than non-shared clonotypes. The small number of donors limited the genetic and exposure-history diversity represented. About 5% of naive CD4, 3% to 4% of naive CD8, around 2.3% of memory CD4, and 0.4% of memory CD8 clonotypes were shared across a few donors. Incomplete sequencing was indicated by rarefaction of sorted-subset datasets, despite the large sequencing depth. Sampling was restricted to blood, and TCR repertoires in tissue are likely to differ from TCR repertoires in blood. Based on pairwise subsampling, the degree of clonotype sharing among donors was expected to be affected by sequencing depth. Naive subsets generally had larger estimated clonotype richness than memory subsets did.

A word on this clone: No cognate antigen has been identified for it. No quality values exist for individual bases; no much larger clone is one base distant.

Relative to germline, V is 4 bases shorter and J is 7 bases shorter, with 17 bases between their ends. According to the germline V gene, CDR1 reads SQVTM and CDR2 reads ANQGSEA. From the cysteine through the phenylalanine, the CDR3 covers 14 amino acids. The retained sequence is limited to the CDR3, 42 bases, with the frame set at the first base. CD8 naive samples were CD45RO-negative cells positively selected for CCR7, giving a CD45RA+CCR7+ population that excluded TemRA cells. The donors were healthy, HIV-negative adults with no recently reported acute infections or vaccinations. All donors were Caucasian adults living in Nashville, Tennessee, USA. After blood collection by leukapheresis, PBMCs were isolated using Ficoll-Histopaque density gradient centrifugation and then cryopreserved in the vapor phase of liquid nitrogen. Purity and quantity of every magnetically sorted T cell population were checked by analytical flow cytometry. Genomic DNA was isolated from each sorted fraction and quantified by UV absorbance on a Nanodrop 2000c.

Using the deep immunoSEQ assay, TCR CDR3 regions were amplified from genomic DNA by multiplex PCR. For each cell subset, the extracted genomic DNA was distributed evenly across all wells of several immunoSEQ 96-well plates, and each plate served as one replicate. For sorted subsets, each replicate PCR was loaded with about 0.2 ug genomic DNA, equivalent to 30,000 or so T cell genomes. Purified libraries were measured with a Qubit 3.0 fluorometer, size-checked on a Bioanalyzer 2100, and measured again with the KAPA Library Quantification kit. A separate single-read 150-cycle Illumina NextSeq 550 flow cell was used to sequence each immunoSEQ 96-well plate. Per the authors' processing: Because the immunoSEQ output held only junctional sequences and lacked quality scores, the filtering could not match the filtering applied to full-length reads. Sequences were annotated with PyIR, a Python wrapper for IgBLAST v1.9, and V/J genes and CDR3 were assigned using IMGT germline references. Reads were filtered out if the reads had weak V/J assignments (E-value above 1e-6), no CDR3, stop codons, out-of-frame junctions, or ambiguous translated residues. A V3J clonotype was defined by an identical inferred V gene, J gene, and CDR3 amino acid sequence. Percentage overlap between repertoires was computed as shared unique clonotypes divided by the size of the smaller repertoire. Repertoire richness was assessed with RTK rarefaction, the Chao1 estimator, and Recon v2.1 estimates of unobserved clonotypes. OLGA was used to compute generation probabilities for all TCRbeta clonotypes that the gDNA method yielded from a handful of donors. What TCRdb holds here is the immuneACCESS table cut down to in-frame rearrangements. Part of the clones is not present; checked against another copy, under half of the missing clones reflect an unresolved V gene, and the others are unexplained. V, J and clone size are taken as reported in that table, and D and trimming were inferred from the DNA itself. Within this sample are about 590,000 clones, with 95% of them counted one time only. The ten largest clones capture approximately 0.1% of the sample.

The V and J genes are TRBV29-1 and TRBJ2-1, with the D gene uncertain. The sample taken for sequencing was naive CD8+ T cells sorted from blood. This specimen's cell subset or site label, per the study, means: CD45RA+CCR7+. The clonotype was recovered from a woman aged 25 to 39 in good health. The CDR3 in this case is CSVGGRVTVNEQFF. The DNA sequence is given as TGCAGCGTTGGGGGTAGGGTCACGGTAAATGAGCAGTTCTTC.